This entry features one T cell receptor (beta chain) sequence. This sample was taken from a study of CD8 T cells in Susac syndrome. Sequencing of TCR beta covered CD8+ and CD4+ T cells obtained from blood. The CDR3 has 14 amino acids. V lost 0 bases, J lost 3 bases, and 9 bases lay in between. Germline V lookup: CDR1 SGHRS, CDR2 YFSETQ. Reverse transcription of 0.5 to 1 ug RNA was performed with random hexamers. From the immunoSEQ multiplex PCR reads, TCRdb called clonotypes with MiXCR, one entry per CDR3 protein. The table lists 150,000 to 200,000 distinct CDR3 sequences, about 91% of them singletons.

Sequences were obtained from CD4+ T cells from PBMCs. The source is a human donor in good health. This chain connects TRBV5-1 to TRBJ2-5; tentatively, D is TRBD2 (6 bases). The CDR3 DNA reads TGCGCCAGCAGCTTGGGGGCTAGCGAAGAGACCCAGTACTTC. Translation: CASSLGASEETQYF. Full variable domain (outside the CDR3, taken from reference TRBV5-1 and TRBJ2-5): KAGVTQTPRYLIKTRGQQVTLSCSPISGHRSVSWYQQTPGQGLQFLFEYFSETQRNKGNFPGRFSGRQFSNSRSEMNVSTLELGDSALYLCASSLGASEETQYFGPGTRLLVL.